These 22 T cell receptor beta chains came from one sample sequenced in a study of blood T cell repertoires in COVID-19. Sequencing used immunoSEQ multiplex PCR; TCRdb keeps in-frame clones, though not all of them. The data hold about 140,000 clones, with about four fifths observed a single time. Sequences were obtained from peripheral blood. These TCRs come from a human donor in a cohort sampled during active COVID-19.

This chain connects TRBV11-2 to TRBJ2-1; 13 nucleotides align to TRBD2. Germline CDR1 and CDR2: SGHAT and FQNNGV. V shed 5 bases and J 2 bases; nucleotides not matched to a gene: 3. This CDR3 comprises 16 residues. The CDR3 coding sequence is TGTGCCAGCAGCCTACTAGCGGGAGGGCCCTACAATGAGCAGTTCTTC. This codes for CASSLLAGGPYNEQFF.

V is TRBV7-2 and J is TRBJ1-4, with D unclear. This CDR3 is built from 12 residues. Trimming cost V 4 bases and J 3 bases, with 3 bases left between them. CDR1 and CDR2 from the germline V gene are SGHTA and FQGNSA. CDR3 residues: CASSSSNEKLFF. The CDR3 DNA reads TGTGCCAGCAGCTCCTCTAATGAAAAACTGTTTTTT.

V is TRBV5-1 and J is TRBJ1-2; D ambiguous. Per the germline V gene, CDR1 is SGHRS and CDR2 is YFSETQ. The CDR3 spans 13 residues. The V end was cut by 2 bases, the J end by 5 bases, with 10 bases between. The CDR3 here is CASSFGDQYGYTF. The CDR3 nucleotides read TGCGCCAGCAGCTTCGGGGATCAATATGGCTACACCTTC. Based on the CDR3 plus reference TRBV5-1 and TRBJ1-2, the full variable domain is KAGVTQTPRYLIKTRGQQVTLSCSPISGHRSVSWYQQTPGQGLQFLFEYFSETQRNKGNFPGRFSGRQFSNSRSEMNVSTLELGDSALYLCASSFGDQYGYTFGSGTRLTVV.

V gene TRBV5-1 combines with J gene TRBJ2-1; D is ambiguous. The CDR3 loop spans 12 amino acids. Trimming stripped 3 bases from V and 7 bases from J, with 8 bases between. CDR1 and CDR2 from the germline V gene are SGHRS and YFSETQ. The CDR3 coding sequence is TGCGCCAGCAGCTCTAGTGGGAATGAGCAGTTCTTC. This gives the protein CASSSSGNEQFF. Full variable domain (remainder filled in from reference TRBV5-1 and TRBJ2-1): KAGVTQTPRYLIKTRGQQVTLSCSPISGHRSVSWYQQTPGQGLQFLFEYFSETQRNKGNFPGRFSGRQFSNSRSEMNVSTLELGDSALYLCASSSSGNEQFFGPGTRLTVL.

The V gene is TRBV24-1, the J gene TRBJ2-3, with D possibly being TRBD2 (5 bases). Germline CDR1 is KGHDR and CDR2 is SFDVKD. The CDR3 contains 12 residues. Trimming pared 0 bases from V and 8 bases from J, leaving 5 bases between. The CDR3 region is CATSDLAGTQYF. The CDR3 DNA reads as TGTGCCACCAGTGATTTGGCGGGTACGCAGTATTTT.

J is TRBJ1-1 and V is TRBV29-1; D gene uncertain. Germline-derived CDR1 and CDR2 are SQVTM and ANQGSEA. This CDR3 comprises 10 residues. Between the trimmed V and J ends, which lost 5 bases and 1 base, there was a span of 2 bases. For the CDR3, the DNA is TGCAGCGTTCAGAACACTGAAGCTTTCTTT. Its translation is CSVQNTEAFF.

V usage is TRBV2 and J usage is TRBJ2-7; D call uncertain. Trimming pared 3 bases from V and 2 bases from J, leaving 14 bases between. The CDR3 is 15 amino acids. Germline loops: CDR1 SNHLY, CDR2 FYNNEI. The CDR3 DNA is TGTGCCAGCAGTGATGACATTAAAGCCGCCTACGAGCAGTACTTC. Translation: CASSDDIKAAYEQYF.

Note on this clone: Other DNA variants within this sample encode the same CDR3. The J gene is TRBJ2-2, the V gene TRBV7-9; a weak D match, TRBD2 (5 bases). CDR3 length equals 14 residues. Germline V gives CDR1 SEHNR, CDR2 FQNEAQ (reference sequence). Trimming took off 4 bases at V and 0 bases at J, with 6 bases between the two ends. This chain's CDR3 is CASSWGANTGELFF. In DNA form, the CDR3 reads TGTGCCAGCAGCTGGGGAGCGAACACCGGGGAGCTGTTTTTT.

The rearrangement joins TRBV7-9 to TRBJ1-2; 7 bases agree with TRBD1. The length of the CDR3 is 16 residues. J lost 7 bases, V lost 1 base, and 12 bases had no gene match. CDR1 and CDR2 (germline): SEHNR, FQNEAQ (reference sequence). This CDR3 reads CASSLVLGTAASGYTF. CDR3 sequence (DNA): TGTGCCAGCAGCTTAGTCTTGGGGACAGCTGCCTCTGGCTACACCTTC.

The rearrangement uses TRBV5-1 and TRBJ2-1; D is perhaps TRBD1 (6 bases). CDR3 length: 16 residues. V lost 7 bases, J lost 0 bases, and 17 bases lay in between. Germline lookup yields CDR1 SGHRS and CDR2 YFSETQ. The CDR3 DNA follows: TGCGCCAGCGGGGGCTTGATAGGCGCCTCCTACAATGAGCAGTTCTTC. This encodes CASGGLIGASYNEQFF.

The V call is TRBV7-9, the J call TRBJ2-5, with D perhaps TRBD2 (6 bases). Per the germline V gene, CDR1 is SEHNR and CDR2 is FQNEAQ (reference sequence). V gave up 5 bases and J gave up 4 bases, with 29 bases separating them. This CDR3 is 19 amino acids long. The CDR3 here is CASSHVLYQIAEVGETQYF. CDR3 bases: TGTGCCAGCAGCCACGTACTTTACCAGATAGCGGAGGTAGGAGAGACCCAGTACTTC.

The CDR3 coding sequence is TGTGCCAGCAGTCATAGGGGGGGCTCTGGGGCCAACGTCCTGACTTTC. Translation gives CASSHRGGSGANVLTF. The chain joins TRBV3-1 (or the pseudogene TRBV3-2) to TRBJ2-6; the D gene is possibly TRBD2 (7 bases). The CDR3 spans 16 residues. Trimming took off 6 bases at V and 0 bases at J, with 12 bases between the two ends. The germline CDR1 and CDR2 sequences are LGHDT and YNNKEL (reference sequence).

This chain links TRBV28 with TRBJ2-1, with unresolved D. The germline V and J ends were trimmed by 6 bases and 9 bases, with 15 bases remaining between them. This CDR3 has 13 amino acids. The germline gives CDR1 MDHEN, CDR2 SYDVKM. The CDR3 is CASRQYARGEQFF. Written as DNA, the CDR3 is TGTGCCAGCAGACAGTACGCTCGTGGTGAGCAGTTCTTC. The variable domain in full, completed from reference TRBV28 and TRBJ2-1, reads DVKVTQSSRYLVKRTGEKVFLECVQDMDHENMFWYRQDPGLGLRLIYFSYDVKMKEKGDIPEGYSVSREKKERFSLILESASTNQTSMYLCASRQYARGEQFFGPGTRLTVL.

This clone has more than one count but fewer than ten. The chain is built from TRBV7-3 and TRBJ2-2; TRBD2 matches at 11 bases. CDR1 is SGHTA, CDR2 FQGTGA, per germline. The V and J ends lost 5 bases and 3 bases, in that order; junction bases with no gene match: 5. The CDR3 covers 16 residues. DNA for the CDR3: TGTGCCAGCAGCACAAATAGCGGGAGGGACACCGGGGAGCTGTTTTTT. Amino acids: CASSTNSGRDTGELFF.

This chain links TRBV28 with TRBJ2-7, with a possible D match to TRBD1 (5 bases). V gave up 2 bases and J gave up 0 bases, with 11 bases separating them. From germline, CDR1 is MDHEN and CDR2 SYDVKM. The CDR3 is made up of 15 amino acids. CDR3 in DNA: TGTGCCAGCAGTTTAAGACAGTGGAGCTCCTACGAGCAGTACTTC. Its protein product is CASSLRQWSSYEQYF.

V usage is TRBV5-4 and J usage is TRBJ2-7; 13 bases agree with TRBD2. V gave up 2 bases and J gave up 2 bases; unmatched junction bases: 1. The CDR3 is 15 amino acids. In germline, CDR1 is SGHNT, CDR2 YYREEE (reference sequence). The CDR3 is CASSFGLAGAYEQYF. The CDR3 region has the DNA TGTGCCAGCAGCTTCGGACTAGCGGGAGCCTACGAGCAGTACTTC.

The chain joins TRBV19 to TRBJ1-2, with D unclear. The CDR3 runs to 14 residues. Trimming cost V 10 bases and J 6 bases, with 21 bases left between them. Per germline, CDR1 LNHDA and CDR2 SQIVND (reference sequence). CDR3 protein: CATQLLGQVDGYTF. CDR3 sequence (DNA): TGTGCCACCCAACTCCTTGGGCAGGTCGATGGCTACACCTTC. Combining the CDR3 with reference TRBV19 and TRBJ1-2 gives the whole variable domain DGGITQSPKYLFRKEGQNVTLSCEQNLNHDAMYWYRQDPGQGLRLIYYSQIVNDFQKGDIAEGYSVSREKKESFPLTVTSAQKNPTAFYLCATQLLGQVDGYTFGSGTRLTVV.

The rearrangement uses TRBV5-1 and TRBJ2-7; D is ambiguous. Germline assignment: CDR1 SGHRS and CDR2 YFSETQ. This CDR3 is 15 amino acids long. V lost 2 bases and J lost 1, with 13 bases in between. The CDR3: CASSFSPYTSYEQYF. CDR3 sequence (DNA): TGCGCCAGCAGCTTTTCTCCTTATACTTCCTACGAGCAGTACTTC.

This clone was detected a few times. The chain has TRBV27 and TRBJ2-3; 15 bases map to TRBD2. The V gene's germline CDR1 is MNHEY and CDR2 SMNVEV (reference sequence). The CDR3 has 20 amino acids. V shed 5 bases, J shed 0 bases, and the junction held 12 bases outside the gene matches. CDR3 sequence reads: CASSGGTSGRWRFSTDTQYF. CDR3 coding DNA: TGTGCCAGCAGTGGCGGGACTAGCGGGAGGTGGAGATTTAGCACAGATACGCAGTATTTT.

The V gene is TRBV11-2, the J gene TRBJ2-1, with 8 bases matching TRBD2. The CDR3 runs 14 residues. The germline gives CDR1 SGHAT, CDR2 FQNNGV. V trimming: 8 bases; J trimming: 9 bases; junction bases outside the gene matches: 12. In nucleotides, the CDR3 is TGTGCCAGCCGGGTAGCGGGAATCGGTGGTGAGCAGTTCTTC. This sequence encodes CASRVAGIGGEQFF.

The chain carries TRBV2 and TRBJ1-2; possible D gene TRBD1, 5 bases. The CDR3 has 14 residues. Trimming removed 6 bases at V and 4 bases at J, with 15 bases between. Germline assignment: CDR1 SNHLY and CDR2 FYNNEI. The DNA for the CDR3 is TGTGCCAGCAGGCCGACAGCCGTAAGCTATGGCTACACCTTC. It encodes CASRPTAVSYGYTF.

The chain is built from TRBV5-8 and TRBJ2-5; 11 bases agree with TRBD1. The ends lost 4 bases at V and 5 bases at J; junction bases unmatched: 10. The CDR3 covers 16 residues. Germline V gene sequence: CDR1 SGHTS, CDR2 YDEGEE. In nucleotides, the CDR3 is TGTGCCAGCAGCCCCGGGACAGGGGGTAGTATGGAGACCCAGTACTTC. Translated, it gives CASSPGTGGSMETQYF.